In its sample, the clone carrying this T cell receptor beta chain was seen a few times. Its specificity is not known. This CDR3 is 14 amino acids long. Deletions cut 5 bases from V and 5 bases from J, with 18 bases between. Germline CDR1 reads SQVTM; CDR2 reads ANQGSEA. TCRdb passed the reads through MiXCR, listing each CDR3 protein once. The sample lists around 300,000 distinct CDR3 sequences, 22% occurring once. This entry comes from a study of T cell repertoires in cytomegalovirus infection. In the study overall: Both CMV infection and a matching HLA type were indicated by public TCR beta signatures.

Sequenced material: cultured PBMCs, taken from culture after CMV antigen stimulation. This chain joins TRBV29-1 and TRBJ1-1, with unresolved D. The TCR sequence derives from a human donor in good health (CMV status not recorded). Some clones in this sample may be carry-over from other donors' samples. The CDR3 DNA follows: TGCAGCGTTTCCGGACGGGGAAGTTCGACTGAAGCTTTCTTT. Amino acid sequence: CSVSGRGSSTEAFF.